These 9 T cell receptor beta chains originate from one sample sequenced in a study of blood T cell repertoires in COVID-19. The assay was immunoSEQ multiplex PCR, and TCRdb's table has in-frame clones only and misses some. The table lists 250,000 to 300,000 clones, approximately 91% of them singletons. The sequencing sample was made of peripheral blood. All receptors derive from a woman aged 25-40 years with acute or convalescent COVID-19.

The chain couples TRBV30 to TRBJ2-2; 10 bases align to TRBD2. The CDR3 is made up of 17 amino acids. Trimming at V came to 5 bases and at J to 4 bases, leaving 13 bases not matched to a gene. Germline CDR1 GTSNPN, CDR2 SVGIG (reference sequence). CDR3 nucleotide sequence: TGTGCCTGGGTTACTAAAAAAGCGGGAGGGCGCACCGGGGAGCTGTTTTTT. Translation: CAWVTKKAGGRTGELFF.

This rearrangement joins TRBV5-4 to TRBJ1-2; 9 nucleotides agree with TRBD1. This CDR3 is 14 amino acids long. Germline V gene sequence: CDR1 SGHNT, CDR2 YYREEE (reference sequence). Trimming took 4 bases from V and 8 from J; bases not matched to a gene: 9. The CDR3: CASSSRDRVRGYTF. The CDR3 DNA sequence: TGTGCCAGCAGCAGCCGGGACAGGGTACGGGGCTACACCTTC.

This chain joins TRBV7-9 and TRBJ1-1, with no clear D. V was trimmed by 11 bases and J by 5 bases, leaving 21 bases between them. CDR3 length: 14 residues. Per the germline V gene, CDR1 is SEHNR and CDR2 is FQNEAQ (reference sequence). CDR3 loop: CAAGPGSYVTEAFF. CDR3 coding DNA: TGTGCCGCGGGCCCGGGCAGCTATGTAACTGAAGCTTTCTTT.

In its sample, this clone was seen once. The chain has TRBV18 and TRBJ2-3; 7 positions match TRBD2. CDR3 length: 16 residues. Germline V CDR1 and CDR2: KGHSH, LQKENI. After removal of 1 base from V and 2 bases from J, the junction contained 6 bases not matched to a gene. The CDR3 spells CASSPRGGRPTDTQYF. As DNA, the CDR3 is TGTGCCAGCTCACCACGGGGCGGGAGACCCACAGATACGCAGTATTTT.

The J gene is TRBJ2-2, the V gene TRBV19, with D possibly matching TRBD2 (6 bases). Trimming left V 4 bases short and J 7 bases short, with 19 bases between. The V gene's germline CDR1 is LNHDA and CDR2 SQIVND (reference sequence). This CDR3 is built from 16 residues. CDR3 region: CASSTIRLVRVGELFF. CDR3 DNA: TGTGCCAGTAGTACTATCCGACTAGTTCGGGTCGGGGAGCTGTTTTTT.

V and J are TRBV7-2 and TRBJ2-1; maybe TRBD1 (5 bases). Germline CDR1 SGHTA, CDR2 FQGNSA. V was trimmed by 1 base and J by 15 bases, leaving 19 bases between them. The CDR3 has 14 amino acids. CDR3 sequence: CASSLGLDILRRFF. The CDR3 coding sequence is TGTGCCAGCAGCTTAGGTCTGGACATCTTAAGGCGGTTCTTC. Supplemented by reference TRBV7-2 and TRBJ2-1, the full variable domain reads GAGVSQSPSNKVTEKGKDVELRCDPISGHTALYWYRQSLGQGLEFLIYFQGNSAPDKSGLPSDRFSAERTGGSVSTLTIQRTQQEDSAVYLCASSLGLDILRRFFGPGTRLTVL.

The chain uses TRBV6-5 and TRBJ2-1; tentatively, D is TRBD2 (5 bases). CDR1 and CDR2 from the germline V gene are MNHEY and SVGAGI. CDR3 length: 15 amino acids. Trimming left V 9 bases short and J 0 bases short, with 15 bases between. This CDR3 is CASTQERSSYNEQFF. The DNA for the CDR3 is TGTGCCAGTACGCAGGAGCGGAGCTCCTACAATGAGCAGTTCTTC.

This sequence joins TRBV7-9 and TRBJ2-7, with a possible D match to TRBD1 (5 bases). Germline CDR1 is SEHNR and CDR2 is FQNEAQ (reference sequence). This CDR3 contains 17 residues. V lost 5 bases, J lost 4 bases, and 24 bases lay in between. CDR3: CASSPLPQGLTLYEQYF. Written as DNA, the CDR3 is TGTGCCAGCAGCCCCCTCCCCCAGGGTCTGACATTATACGAGCAGTACTTC.

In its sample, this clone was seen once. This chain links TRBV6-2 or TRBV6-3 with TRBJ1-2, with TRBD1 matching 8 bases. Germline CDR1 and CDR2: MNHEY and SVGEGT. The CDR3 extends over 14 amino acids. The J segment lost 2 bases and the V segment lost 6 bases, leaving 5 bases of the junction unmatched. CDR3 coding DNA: TGTGCCAGCAGCCATGGGACAGGCAACTATGGCTACACCTTC. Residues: CASSHGTGNYGYTF.